This entry lists 16 T cell receptor beta chains sequenced from one sample in a study of T cells after yellow fever vaccination. Using its own MiXCR run on the 5' RACE reads, TCRdb lists one record per CDR3 protein. The repertoire includes tens of thousands of distinct CDR3 sequences, about 10% of them detected once, and 9.5% to 15% sits in the top ten. The specimen was PBMCs, either bulk or a sorted T-cell subset (CD4+, CD8+, memory, or dextramer-sorted; not recorded which), collected roughly 15 days after the first yellow fever vaccination. The receptors originated from a man aged 18 to 30 who received the YFV17D yellow fever vaccine.

This clonotype was seen repeatedly, ten times or more. This chain connects TRBV9 to TRBJ2-1, with D hard to call. CDR3 length: 12 residues. Germline values: CDR1 SGDLS, CDR2 YYNGEE. The germline V and J ends were trimmed by 4 bases and 6 bases, with 8 bases remaining between them. CDR3 in amino acids: CASSPAFNEQFF. CDR3 nucleotides: TGTGCCAGCAGCCCCGCGTTCAATGAGCAGTTCTTC.

This clonotype came up many times. The chain recombines TRBV3-1 with TRBJ1-5; unclear D gene. The germline V and J ends were trimmed by 4 bases and 1 base, with 8 bases remaining between them. In germline, CDR1 is LGHDT, CDR2 YNNKEL (reference sequence). The CDR3 consists of 14 residues. CDR3 protein: CASSLGWSNQPQHF. The CDR3 DNA is TGTGCCAGCAGCCTCGGTTGGAGCAATCAGCCCCAGCATTTT.

Note on this clonotype: This sequence may be a read error, since a much larger clone differs from it by one base. The chain links TRBV5-1 to TRBJ2-1; the match to TRBD2 covers 8 bases. This CDR3 contains 14 residues. The germline CDR1 and CDR2 sequences are SGHRS and YFSETQ. CDR3 region: CDSRERLAGNEQFF. In DNA, the CDR3 is TGCGACAGCCGAGAAAGGCTAGCGGGTAATGAGCAGTTCTTC.

This clonotype was seen ten or more times. This chain uses TRBV9 with TRBJ2-2; D perhaps matches TRBD1 (5 bases). The CDR3 length is 15 residues. V was clipped by 0 bases and J by 1 base, with 7 bases between them. Looked up from germline, CDR1 is SGDLS and CDR2 is YYNGEE. The CDR3 nucleotides are TGTGCCAGCAGCGTAGGGGGCAGGAACACCGGGGAGCTGTTTTTT. Translated, it gives CASSVGGRNTGELFF. The full variable domain, with the rest looked up from reference TRBV9 and TRBJ2-2, is DSGVTQTPKHLITATGQRVTLRCSPRSGDLSVYWYQQSLDQGLQFLIQYYNGEERAKGNILERFSAQQFPDLHSELNLSSLELGDSALYFCASSVGGRNTGELFFGEGSRLTVL.

This clonotype appeared many times. V and J are TRBV10-3 and TRBJ2-3; D is perhaps TRBD1 (6 bases). V lost 5 bases and J lost 4, with 13 bases in between. Per germline, CDR1 ENHRY and CDR2 SYGVKD. This CDR3 has 14 residues. DNA for the CDR3: TGTGCCATCAGTTTAGGACAGCGGTCAGATACGCAGTATTTT. This codes for CAISLGQRSDTQYF.

This clonotype was picked up many times. The chain carries TRBV7-8 and TRBJ1-2, with 12 bases matching TRBD1. Germline CDR1 SGHVS, CDR2 FQNEAQ. The CDR3 runs to 15 residues. V lost 5 bases and J lost 6; bases outside the gene matches: 7. CDR3 bases: TGTGCCAGCAGCCGGGACAGGGGGCATAGGAATGGCTACACCTTC. Its protein is CASSRDRGHRNGYTF.

This clonotype has a count of ten or more. The V and J genes are TRBV7-8 and TRBJ1-4; 7 nucleotides agree with TRBD1. The germline CDR1 and CDR2 sequences are SGHVS and FQNEAQ. The CDR3 contains 15 residues. The ends lost 2 bases at V and 4 bases at J; junction bases unmatched: 4. The CDR3 loop reads CASSLMGQFNEKLFF. In DNA form, the CDR3 reads TGTGCCAGCAGCTTAATGGGACAGTTTAATGAAAAACTGTTTTTT.

This clonotype was picked up many times. This chain links TRBV7-2 with TRBJ1-5; D is undetermined. Germline CDR1 and CDR2: SGHTA and FQGNSA. Trimming pared 5 bases from V and 3 bases from J, leaving 14 bases between. The CDR3 is made up of 15 amino acids. The CDR3 is CASSPGLTLNQPQHF. DNA of the CDR3: TGTGCCAGCAGCCCAGGCCTCACCCTCAATCAGCCCCAGCATTTT. The whole variable domain, filled in from reference TRBV7-2 and TRBJ1-5, reads GAGVSQSPSNKVTEKGKDVELRCDPISGHTALYWYRQSLGQGLEFLIYFQGNSAPDKSGLPSDRFSAERTGGSVSTLTIQRTQQEDSAVYLCASSPGLTLNQPQHFGDGTRLSIL.

This clonotype has a handful of counts. V and J are TRBV7-2 and TRBJ2-7; 7 bases agree with TRBD2. CDR1 SGHTA and CDR2 FQGNSA come from the germline V gene. This CDR3 comprises 15 residues. V lost 1 base to trimming and J lost 1 base; unmatched junction nucleotides: 4. In nucleotides, the CDR3 is TGTGCCAGCAGCTTAGACGGGGGGAGATCCTACGAGCAGTACTTC. Translated: CASSLDGGRSYEQYF.

The sample holds many counts of this clonotype. The V call is TRBV28, the J call TRBJ2-2; TRBD1 or TRBD2 may be the D gene (5 bases each). V was cut by 6 bases and J by 0 bases, with 17 bases left in between. There are 17 residues in the CDR3. Per the germline V gene, CDR1 is MDHEN and CDR2 is SYDVKM. The CDR3 nucleotides read TGTGCCAGCAGAGAATCTTCCGGGACGGCGAACACCGGGGAGCTGTTTTTT. Amino acid sequence: CASRESSGTANTGELFF.

This clonotype has ten or more counts. The V gene is TRBV7-9, the J gene TRBJ2-5; perhaps D is TRBD1 or TRBD2 (5 bases each). Germline CDR1 is SEHNR and CDR2 is FQNEAQ (reference sequence). The CDR3 runs 14 residues. V was shortened by 11 bases and J by 3 bases, with 19 bases between the two germline ends. The CDR3 DNA reads as TGTGCCCTGGCGGGTGGGGCCGGTGAAGAGACCCAGTACTTC. Its protein product is CALAGGAGEETQYF.

Ten or more counts support this clonotype. This chain uses TRBV7-2 with TRBJ1-1; D ambiguous. CDR3 length equals 13 residues. In germline, CDR1 is SGHTA, CDR2 FQGNSA. The germline V and J ends were trimmed by 1 base and 11 bases, with 14 bases remaining between them. The CDR3 loop reads CASSLDPVGSAFF. CDR3 nucleotides: TGTGCCAGCAGCTTAGACCCAGTTGGGAGCGCTTTCTTT.

This clonotype was picked up many times. The rearrangement joins TRBV27 to TRBJ2-7; D not resolved. The CDR3 contains 16 residues. Germline values: CDR1 MNHEY, CDR2 SMNVEV (reference sequence). V lost 5 bases and J lost 2, with 19 bases in between. This CDR3 is CASSTTPRFLTYEQYF. The CDR3 nucleotides are TGTGCCAGCAGTACTACCCCCCGATTTCTCACCTACGAGCAGTACTTC.

There are many counts of this clonotype. The chain is built from TRBV7-2 and TRBJ1-5, with D tentatively TRBD1 (6 bases). The V gene lost 5 bases and the J gene lost 6 bases, with 14 bases spanning the gap. Germline V gene data show CDR1 as SGHTA and CDR2 as FQGNSA. This CDR3 region has 14 residues. The CDR3 loop reads CASSKSEGGQPQHF. CDR3 sequence (DNA): TGTGCCAGCAGCAAGTCGGAGGGGGGTCAGCCCCAGCATTTT.

This clonotype showed up many times. CDR3: CASSQGHQTEAFF. DNA of the CDR3: TGTGCCAGCAGCCAGGGACATCAGACTGAAGCTTTCTTT. The rearrangement uses TRBV7-3 and TRBJ1-1, with a tentative D call TRBD1 (6 bases). Trimming took off 5 bases at V and 5 bases at J, with 12 bases between the two ends. The CDR3 extends over 13 amino acids. Per the germline V gene, CDR1 is SGHTA and CDR2 is FQGTGA.

As regards this clonotype: At one end, the junction sequence differs from germline, possibly due to a read error. The V call is TRBV12-3 or TRBV12-4, the J call TRBJ2-2; D gene uncertain. The CDR3 spans 19 residues. CDR3 coding DNA: TGTACCAGCAGTTCCACATCCGGACCAACCCTAACTAAAGTCGGGGAGCTGTTTTTT. Translated, it gives CTSSSTSGPTLTKVGELFF.